The 21 T cell receptor beta chains below all came from one sample that was sequenced in a study of early T cells in non-severe SARS-CoV-2 infection. TCRdb itself ran the 5' RACE reads through MiXCR, one entry per CDR3 protein. The table shows about 33,000 distinct CDR3 sequences, with approximately 6% occurring only once. The material sequenced was whole blood. All receptors derive from an adult who was a healthcare worker with PCR-confirmed SARS-CoV-2 infection or an uninfected control (not recorded which).

The sample holds many counts of this clonotype. The chain is built from TRBV6-1 and TRBJ2-5; no clear D gene. V was pared by 2 bases and J by 5 bases, with 12 bases between. Germline CDR1 and CDR2: MNHNS and SASEGT. This CDR3 contains 14 residues. The CDR3 DNA reads as TGTGCCAGCAGTGAAATGGGGTCCAAGGAGACCCAGTACTTC. Protein product: CASSEMGSKETQYF.

Ten or more counts support this clonotype. The chain employs TRBV19 and TRBJ2-1; 10 bases map to TRBD2. The CDR3 is 16 amino acids. The trim removed 2 bases at V and 2 bases at J, leaving 3 bases unmatched. Germline assignment: CDR1 LNHDA and CDR2 SQIVND (reference sequence). CDR3 DNA sequence: TGTGCCAGTAGTATACTAGCGGGGGACCCCTACAATGAGCAGTTCTTC. Translation gives CASSILAGDPYNEQFF. Full variable domain (rest looked up from reference TRBV19 and TRBJ2-1): DGGITQSPKYLFRKEGQNVTLSCEQNLNHDAMYWYRQDPGQGLRLIYYSQIVNDFQKGDIAEGYSVSREKKESFPLTVTSAQKNPTAFYLCASSILAGDPYNEQFFGPGTRLTVL.

This rearrangement joins TRBV29-1 to TRBJ2-1; D call uncertain. V was pared by 6 bases and J by 9 bases, with 9 bases between. The CDR3 is made up of 10 amino acids. Germline values: CDR1 SQVTM, CDR2 ANQGSEA. The CDR3 protein is CSVKRSEQFF. CDR3 coding DNA: TGCAGCGTCAAGCGAAGTGAGCAGTTCTTC.

The rearrangement uses TRBV11-2 and TRBJ2-2; D possibly corresponds to TRBD1 (5 bases). The CDR3 sequence is 16 residues long. Germline CDR1 reads SGHAT; CDR2 reads FQNNGV. Trimming took off 3 bases at V and 6 bases at J, with 17 bases between the two ends. CDR3 residues: CASSFRQKSQAGELFF. DNA of the CDR3: TGTGCCAGCAGCTTCCGACAGAAATCGCAAGCCGGGGAGCTGTTTTTT.

This clonotype has only one observation. The V call is TRBV6-6, the J call TRBJ2-7; D might be TRBD1 or TRBD2, each matching 5 bases. The CDR3 is 14 amino acids. The germline V gene has CDR1 MNHNY and CDR2 SVGAGI (reference sequence). With 2 bases removed from V and 2 bases from J, the gap between germline ends came to 10 bases. CDR3 in amino acids: CASSYGGATYEQYF. CDR3 coding DNA: TGTGCCAGCAGTTACGGGGGAGCCACCTACGAGCAGTACTTC.

This clonotype was counted at least ten times. The chain is built from TRBV3-1 and TRBJ2-3, with TRBD2 matching over 8 bases. Germline trimming cut 4 bases from V and 4 bases from J; bases unmatched to any gene: 7. The CDR3 covers 15 residues. Germline V gene lookup returns CDR1 LGHDT and CDR2 YNNKEL (reference sequence). DNA for the CDR3: TGTGCCAGCAGCCCCCCTGGGACTAGTTCAGATACGCAGTATTTT. It yields the protein CASSPPGTSSDTQYF.

The chain combines TRBV6-1 with TRBJ2-3, with a possible D match to TRBD2 (5 bases). Germline CDR1 MNHNS, CDR2 SASEGT. The V and J ends lost 4 bases and 0 bases respectively, with 11 bases between them. This CDR3 spans 15 amino acids. This CDR3 reads CASSGRLSSTDTQYF. For the CDR3, the DNA is TGTGCCAGCAGTGGACGACTAAGCAGCACAGATACGCAGTATTTT.

This clonotype was observed once. The chain recombines TRBV7-9 with TRBJ1-1; D may be TRBD1 (5 bases). This CDR3 spans 16 amino acids. Between the trimmed V and J ends, which lost 5 bases and 0 bases, there was a span of 16 bases. Germline CDR1 reads SEHNR; CDR2 reads FQNEAQ (reference sequence). This chain's CDR3 is CASSHRRRGMNTEAFF. The CDR3, as DNA: TGTGCCAGCAGCCATCGACGACGGGGCATGAACACTGAAGCTTTCTTT.

This clonotype has just a few counts. The gene calls are TRBV18 and TRBJ2-1; D is perhaps TRBD1 (7 bases). Looked up from germline, CDR1 is KGHSH and CDR2 is LQKENI. The CDR3 is 15 amino acids. The germline V and J ends were trimmed by 4 bases and 8 bases, with 18 bases remaining between them. The CDR3 nucleotides are TGTGCCAGCTCACTACGACTAGGGGGGACAGATGAGCAGTTCTTC. It codes for CASSLRLGGTDEQFF.

V and J are TRBV19 and TRBJ1-1, with D possibly matching TRBD1 (6 bases). CDR1 is LNHDA, CDR2 SQIVND, per germline (reference sequence). V lost 10 bases and J lost 1, with 13 bases in between. There are 13 residues in the CDR3. The CDR3 nucleotides read TGTGCCACAGGGGATCTTAAGAACACTGAAGCTTTCTTT. Translated: CATGDLKNTEAFF.

At least ten counts were recorded for this clonotype. The chain combines TRBV30 with TRBJ2-3; D gene uncertain. The CDR3 runs to 13 residues. V shed 1 base and J shed 6 bases, with 11 bases lying between them. Germline assignment: CDR1 GTSNPN and CDR2 SVGIG (reference sequence). The CDR3 loop reads CAWSAVLPDTQYF. The DNA for the CDR3 is TGTGCCTGGAGTGCTGTCCTCCCTGATACGCAGTATTTT.

Ten or more counts support this clonotype. The V and J genes are TRBV6-5 and TRBJ2-3; D is undetermined. The CDR3 length is 14 residues. Germline V gene lookup returns CDR1 MNHEY and CDR2 SVGAGI. The germline V and J ends were trimmed by 2 bases and 4 bases, with 10 bases remaining between them. The CDR3 here is CASSYGQLADTQYF. CDR3 in DNA: TGTGCCAGCAGTTACGGGCAGTTGGCAGATACGCAGTATTTT.

At least ten counts were recorded for this clonotype. The chain carries TRBV7-6 and TRBJ2-5, with 8 bases lining up with TRBD1. Germline-derived CDR1 and CDR2 are SGHVS and FNYEAQ. The CDR3 extends over 15 amino acids. V dropped 5 bases and J dropped 4; count of bases not matched to a gene: 9. The CDR3 coding sequence is TGTGCCAGCAGCCAGTGGACAGGGCGAGGAGAGACCCAGTACTTC. This encodes CASSQWTGRGETQYF. Full variable domain (missing parts from reference TRBV7-6 and TRBJ2-5): GAGVSQSPRYKVTKRGQDVALRCDPISGHVSLYWYRQALGQGPEFLTYFNYEAQQDKSGLPNDRFSAERPEGSISTLTIQRTEQRDSAMYRCASSQWTGRGETQYFGPGTRLLVL.

This clonotype was counted at least ten times. This chain uses TRBV19 with TRBJ2-4, with TRBD1 matching over 8 bases. This CDR3 comprises 13 residues. Trimming took 9 bases from V and 1 from J; bases not matched to a gene: 2. Germline CDR1 and CDR2: LNHDA and SQIVND (reference sequence). The CDR3 reads CASGDRAKNIQYF. As DNA, the CDR3 is TGTGCCAGCGGGGACAGGGCCAAAAACATTCAGTACTTC. The full variable domain, in which reference TRBV19 and TRBJ2-4 provide the parts outside the CDR3, is DGGITQSPKYLFRKEGQNVTLSCEQNLNHDAMYWYRQDPGQGLRLIYYSQIVNDFQKGDIAEGYSVSREKKESFPLTVTSAQKNPTAFYLCASGDRAKNIQYFGAGTRLSVL.

This clonotype was counted at least ten times. V gene TRBV6-1 combines with J gene TRBJ2-7; D might be TRBD1 or TRBD2, each matching 5 bases. The V gene lost 10 bases and the J gene lost 2 bases, with 15 bases spanning the gap. The CDR3 is made up of 13 amino acids. CDR1 MNHNS and CDR2 SASEGT come from the germline V gene. The CDR3 nucleotides read TGTGCCACCGCACGGGACCCTACCTACGAGCAGTACTTC. It specifies CATARDPTYEQYF.

The table lists this clonotype with many counts. The gene calls are TRBV9 and TRBJ2-3; D is unresolved. CDR3 size: 16 residues. Between the trimmed V and J ends, which lost 0 bases and 5 bases, there was a span of 16 bases. CDR1 is SGDLS and CDR2 is YYNGEE in the germline V gene. The CDR3 nucleotides are TGTGCCAGCAGCGTAGATCGCGGAATGAGCTTAGATACGCAGTATTTT. Encoded protein: CASSVDRGMSLDTQYF.

This clonotype was seen at least ten times. This chain links TRBV5-4 with TRBJ2-1, with D unresolved. Per germline, CDR1 SGHNT and CDR2 YYREEE (reference sequence). CDR3 size: 16 residues. Trimming removed 3 bases at V and 2 bases at J, with 15 bases between. The CDR3 DNA sequence: TGTGCCAGCAGCTCCCAGGCAGGCGATACCTACAATGAGCAGTTCTTC. It encodes CASSSQAGDTYNEQFF.

The genes are TRBV5-1 and TRBJ1-2, with D hard to call. V was pared by 0 bases and J by 10 bases, with 19 bases between. Germline CDR1 SGHRS, CDR2 YFSETQ. CDR3 length: 15 residues. The CDR3 loop reads CASSLEAKGLDAYTF. Here the CDR3 DNA reads TGCGCCAGCAGCTTGGAGGCAAAAGGACTGGATGCCTACACCTTC.

This clonotype has ten or more counts. The J gene is TRBJ2-3, the V gene TRBV9; possible D gene TRBD1, 5 bases. The CDR3 totals 15 residues. Germline lookup yields CDR1 SGDLS and CDR2 YYNGEE. V was cut by 2 bases and J by 6 bases, with 16 bases left in between. The CDR3 nucleotides read TGTGCCAGCAGCGTTGGGCCCGAGAAGGGGGATACGCAGTATTTT. Its protein product is CASSVGPEKGDTQYF.

In this sample, this clonotype turned up many times. The chain has TRBV6-2 or TRBV6-3 and TRBJ1-1; TRBD1 aligns across 11 bases. With 6 bases clipped from V and 4 bases from J, the junction kept 10 bases outside the gene matches. From germline, CDR1 is MNHEY and CDR2 SVGEGT. CDR3 length: 16 residues. The CDR3 DNA reads as TGTGCCAGCAGCCGTCCCGGGACAGGGGGGAGCACTGAAGCTTTCTTT. It translates to CASSRPGTGGSTEAFF.

In its sample, this clonotype was seen many times. This chain uses TRBV20-1 with TRBJ2-1; no firm D call. The CDR3 runs 14 residues. Germline V gene lookup returns CDR1 DFQATT and CDR2 SNEGSKA (reference sequence). In DNA, the CDR3 is TGCAGCCCATCGTCCATGGAGCCTTACAATGAGCAGTTCTTC. Protein sequence: CSPSSMEPYNEQFF.